This note documents a single T cell receptor beta chain sequence. Its target is unknown. Some 32,000 T cell genomes, or around 0.2 ug DNA, went into the sorted-subset replicate PCRs. Profiling relied on immunoSEQ multiplex PCR, and the TCRdb table lists in-frame clones only, not all of them. The sample comprises more than 2 million clones, 85% to 95% of which are singletons, and 0.13% rests with the top ten. Deletions cut 6 bases from V and 2 bases from J, with 16 bases between. The CDR3 extends over 15 amino acids. Germline values: CDR1 MNHEY, CDR2 SMNVEV (reference sequence). The sample originates from a study of shared clonotypes between healthy human individuals. Study outcomes and limitations: Large depth notwithstanding, sorted-subset sequencing proved incomplete by rarefaction.

The sample consisted of naive CD4+ T cells sorted from blood. Documented subset: CD45RA+ positively selected. The chain couples TRBV27 to TRBJ2-5; no definite D call. The clonotype originates from a man aged 18-30 years in good health. CDR3 nucleotide sequence: TGTGCCAGCAGCCCGACGAGCCTTACACAAGAGACCCAGTACTTC. It yields the protein CASSPTSLTQETQYF.